Following are 14 T cell receptor beta chains from one sample sequenced in a study of cytomegalovirus exposure and HLA in healthy donors. A multiplex PCR was run with 60 Vbeta primers and 13 Jbeta primers. Measured with immunoSEQ multiplex PCR; TCRdb has only the in-frame clones, and not every one. The table has more than 80,000 clones, 82% seen once. The sample consisted of PBMCs. These TCRs come from a man aged 45-60 years in good health and CMV-seronegative.

In this sample, this clone turned up a few times. The chain recombines TRBV11-3 with TRBJ2-1; possible D gene TRBD2, 5 bases. With 2 bases removed from V and 9 bases from J, the gap between germline ends came to 11 bases. CDR3 size: 13 residues. Germline CDR1 reads SGHNT; CDR2 reads YENEEA. The CDR3 sequence: CASSLISRGEQFF. For the CDR3, the DNA is TGTGCCAGCAGCTTAATCAGCCGGGGTGAGCAGTTCTTC.

In its sample, this clone was seen a few times. The CDR3 DNA reads as TGTGCCAGCAGCTCGATCACGGACACAACTAATGAAAAACTGTTTTTT. It is translated as CASSSITDTTNEKLFF. The genes are TRBV11-2 and TRBJ1-4, with D perhaps matching TRBD1 (5 bases). CDR1 and CDR2 (germline): SGHAT, FQNNGV. V was trimmed by 4 bases and J by 0 bases, leaving 12 bases between them. The CDR3 is made up of 16 amino acids.

The rearrangement links TRBV29-1 to TRBJ1-3; D unresolved. The length of the CDR3 is 12 residues. The germline gives CDR1 SQVTM, CDR2 ANQGSEA. Deletions cut 6 bases from V and 7 bases from J, with 13 bases between. In DNA form, the CDR3 reads TGCAGCGTGAGTTCCGCCCGGAACACCATATATTTT. Residues: CSVSSARNTIYF.

The chain is built from TRBV18 and TRBJ1-5; 8 bases agree with TRBD1. The CDR3 runs to 15 residues. Germline V gene sequence: CDR1 KGHSH, CDR2 LQKENI. The V and J ends lost 3 bases and 5 bases, in that order; junction bases with no gene match: 6. The CDR3 coding sequence is TGTGCCAGCTCACCTGGACAGGGTTTGGATCAGCCCCAGCATTTT. The encoded protein is CASSPGQGLDQPQHF. Looking up the rest from reference TRBV18 and TRBJ1-5 gives the full variable domain: NAGVMQNPRHLVRRRGQEARLRCSPMKGHSHVYWYRQLPEEGLKFMVYLQKENIIDESGMPKERFSAEFPKEGPSILRIQQVVRGDSAAYFCASSPGQGLDQPQHFGDGTRLSIL.

V is TRBV11-1 and J is TRBJ1-1; TRBD1 matches 8 bases. Germline V gene data show CDR1 as SGHAT and CDR2 as FQDESV (reference sequence). The J segment lost 1 base and the V segment lost 5 bases, leaving 3 bases of the junction unmatched. The CDR3 extends over 14 amino acids. The CDR3 region has the DNA TGTGCCAGCAGCCGACAGGGGAGGAACACTGAAGCTTTCTTT. Protein: CASSRQGRNTEAFF.

This clone has only one observation. The rearrangement joins TRBV18 to TRBJ1-2; no clear D. The germline V gene encodes CDR1 KGHSH and CDR2 LQKENI. Trimming took off 2 bases at V and 6 bases at J, with 10 bases between the two ends. CDR3 length equals 13 residues. The CDR3 nucleotides read TGTGCCAGCTCACCAGGTGTTCGGGATGGCTACACCTTC. It yields the protein CASSPGVRDGYTF.

This sequence joins TRBV7-2 and TRBJ2-2; 7 positions agree with TRBD2. The V and J ends lost 4 bases and 4 bases, in that order; junction bases with no gene match: 0. This CDR3 contains 13 residues. Germline V CDR1 and CDR2: SGHTA, FQGNSA. For the CDR3, the DNA is TGTGCCAGCAGCTGGGGGGGCACCGGGGAGCTGTTTTTT. This sequence encodes CASSWGGTGELFF.

This clone was detected once. The V and J genes are TRBV25-1 and TRBJ2-1, with D perhaps matching TRBD2 (5 bases). Germline V gene sequence: CDR1 MGHDK, CDR2 SYGVNS. V was trimmed by 7 bases and J by 3 bases, leaving 10 bases between them. This CDR3 has 13 residues. CDR3: CASNRGGYNEQFF. The DNA of the CDR3 is TGTGCCAGCAACCGGGGTGGCTACAATGAGCAGTTCTTC.

The J gene is TRBJ2-2, the V gene TRBV4-1; a weak D match, TRBD2 (5 bases). Germline CDR1 and CDR2: MGHRA and YSYEKL. Trimming removed 4 bases from V and 1 base from J, with 10 bases in between. The CDR3 loop spans 15 amino acids. In nucleotides, the CDR3 is TGCGCCAGCAGCCCACCCCGGGGGAACACCGGGGAGCTGTTTTTT. This codes for CASSPPRGNTGELFF.

This clone showed up just a few times. V and J are TRBV6-1 and TRBJ2-5, with 9 nucleotides matching TRBD2. CDR1 MNHNS and CDR2 SASEGT come from the germline V gene. The CDR3 is 15 amino acids. V lost 2 bases, J lost 4 bases, and 5 bases stayed unmatched. CDR3 nucleotides: TGTGCCAGCAGTGAACTGTCTAGCGGGGTAGAGACCCAGTACTTC. It translates to CASSELSSGVETQYF.

This clone was counted between two and nine times. The DNA of the CDR3 is TGTGCCAGTAGTATTTTGGGGGCGGACACCGGGGAGCTGTTTTTT. Protein product: CASSILGADTGELFF. This rearrangement joins TRBV19 to TRBJ2-2; perhaps TRBD1 as D (6 bases). The CDR3 covers 15 residues. Germline CDR1 is LNHDA and CDR2 is SQIVND (reference sequence). V gave up 3 bases and J gave up 3 bases, with 11 bases separating them.

V gene TRBV7-8 combines with J gene TRBJ2-1, with 8 bases aligning to TRBD2. Trimming cost V 6 bases and J 6 bases; bases outside gene matches: 4. CDR1 SGHVS and CDR2 FQNEAQ come from the germline V gene. This CDR3 is 13 amino acids long. CDR3 in amino acids: CASSPGRANEQFF. For the CDR3, the DNA is TGTGCCAGCAGTCCCGGGAGGGCCAATGAGCAGTTCTTC.

The rearrangement uses TRBV6-5 and TRBJ1-2, with D perhaps TRBD1 (5 bases). Trimming cost V 6 bases and J 7 bases, with 12 bases left between them. Germline V lookup: CDR1 MNHEY, CDR2 SVGAGI. The CDR3 is 12 amino acids. CDR3 nucleotide sequence: TGTGCCAGCAGGCGGGGGATGGGTGGCTACACCTTC. Residues: CASRRGMGGYTF.

This clone has only one observation. The chain carries TRBV28 and TRBJ1-1; D gene uncertain. Between the trimmed V and J ends, which lost 6 bases and 4 bases, there was a span of 12 bases. The CDR3 spans 13 residues. Germline V CDR1 and CDR2: MDHEN, SYDVKM. CDR3 sequence reads: CASSVLRSTEAFF. CDR3 DNA sequence: TGTGCCAGCAGCGTTTTAAGGAGCACTGAAGCTTTCTTT.